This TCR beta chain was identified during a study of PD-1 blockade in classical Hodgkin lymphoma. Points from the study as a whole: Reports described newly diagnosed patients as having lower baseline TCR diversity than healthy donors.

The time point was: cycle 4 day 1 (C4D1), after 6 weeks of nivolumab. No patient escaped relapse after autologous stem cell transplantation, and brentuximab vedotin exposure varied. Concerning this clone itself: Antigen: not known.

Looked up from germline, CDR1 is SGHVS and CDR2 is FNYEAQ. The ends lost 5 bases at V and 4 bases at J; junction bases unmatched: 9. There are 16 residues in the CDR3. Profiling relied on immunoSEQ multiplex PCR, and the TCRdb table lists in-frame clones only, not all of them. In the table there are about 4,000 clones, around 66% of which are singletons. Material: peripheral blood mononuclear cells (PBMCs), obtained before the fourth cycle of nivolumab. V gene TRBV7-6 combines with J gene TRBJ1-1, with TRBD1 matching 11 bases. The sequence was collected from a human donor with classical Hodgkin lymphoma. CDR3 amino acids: CASSHGQGASGTEAFF. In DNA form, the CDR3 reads TGTGCCAGCAGCCATGGACAGGGGGCTAGCGGCACTGAAGCTTTCTTT.